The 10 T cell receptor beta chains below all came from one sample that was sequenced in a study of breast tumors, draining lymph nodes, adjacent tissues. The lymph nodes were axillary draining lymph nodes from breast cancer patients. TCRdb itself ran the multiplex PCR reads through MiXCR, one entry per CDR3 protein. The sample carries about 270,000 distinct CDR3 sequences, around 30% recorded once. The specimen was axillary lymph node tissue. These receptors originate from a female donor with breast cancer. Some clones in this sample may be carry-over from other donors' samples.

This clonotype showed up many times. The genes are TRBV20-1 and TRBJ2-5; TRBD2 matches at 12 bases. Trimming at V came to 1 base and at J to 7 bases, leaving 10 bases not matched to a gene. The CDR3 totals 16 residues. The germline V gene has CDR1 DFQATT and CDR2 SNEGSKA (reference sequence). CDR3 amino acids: CSARVPGLAGAGTQYF. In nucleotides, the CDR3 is TGCAGTGCTAGAGTCCCGGGACTAGCGGGTGCGGGGACCCAGTACTTC.

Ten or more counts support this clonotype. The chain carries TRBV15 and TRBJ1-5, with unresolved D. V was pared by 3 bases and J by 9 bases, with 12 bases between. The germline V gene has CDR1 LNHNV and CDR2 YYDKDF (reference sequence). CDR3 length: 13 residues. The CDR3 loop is CATSRDRVRPQHF. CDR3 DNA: TGTGCCACCAGCAGGGATCGGGTGCGGCCCCAGCATTTT.

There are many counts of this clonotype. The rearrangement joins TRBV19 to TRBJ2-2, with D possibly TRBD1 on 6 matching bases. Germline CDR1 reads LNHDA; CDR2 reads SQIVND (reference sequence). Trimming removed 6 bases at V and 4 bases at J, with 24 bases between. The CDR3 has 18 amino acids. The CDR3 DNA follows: TGTGCCAGTAGCCGAAACTCAAGGAGACAGGCGGGCACCGGGGAGCTGTTTTTT. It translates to CASSRNSRRQAGTGELFF.

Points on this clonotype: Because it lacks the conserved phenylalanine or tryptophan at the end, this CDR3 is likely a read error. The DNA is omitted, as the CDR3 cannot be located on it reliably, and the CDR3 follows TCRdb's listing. CDR3 amino acids: CASSPVQSTDTQMS. The chain carries TRBV10-1 and TRBJ2-3. The CDR3 adds up to 14 amino acids, both ends counted. Germline V gene sequence: CDR1 WNHNN, CDR2 SYGVQD (reference sequence).

The CDR3 loop reads CAWSQLAGRYEQYF. The DNA of the CDR3 is TGTGCCTGGAGTCAACTAGCGGGAAGATACGAGCAGTACTTC. This chain joins TRBV30 and TRBJ2-7; 10 bases fit TRBD2. Germline V gives CDR1 GTSNPN, CDR2 SVGIG (reference sequence). Trimming took 2 bases from V and 4 from J; bases not matched to a gene: 5. This CDR3 spans 14 amino acids.

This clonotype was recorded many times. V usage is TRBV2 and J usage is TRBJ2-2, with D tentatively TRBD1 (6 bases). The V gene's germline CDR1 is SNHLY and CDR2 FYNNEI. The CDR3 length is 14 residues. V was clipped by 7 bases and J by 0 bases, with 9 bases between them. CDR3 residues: CASTAGANTGELFF. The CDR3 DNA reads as TGTGCCAGCACGGCAGGGGCGAACACCGGGGAGCTGTTTTTT. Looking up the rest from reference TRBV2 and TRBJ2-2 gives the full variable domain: EPEVTQTPSHQVTQMGQEVILRCVPISNHLYFYWYRQILGQKVEFLVSFYNNEISEKSEIFDDQFSVERPDGSNFTLKIRSTKLEDSAMYFCASTAGANTGELFFGEGSRLTVL.

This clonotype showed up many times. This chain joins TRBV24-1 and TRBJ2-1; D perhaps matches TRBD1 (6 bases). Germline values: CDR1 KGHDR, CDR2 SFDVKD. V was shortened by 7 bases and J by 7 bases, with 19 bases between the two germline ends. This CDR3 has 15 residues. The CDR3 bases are TGTGCCACCAGCATACCTGTGGCTAGGGGGAATGAGCAGTTCTTC. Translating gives CATSIPVARGNEQFF.

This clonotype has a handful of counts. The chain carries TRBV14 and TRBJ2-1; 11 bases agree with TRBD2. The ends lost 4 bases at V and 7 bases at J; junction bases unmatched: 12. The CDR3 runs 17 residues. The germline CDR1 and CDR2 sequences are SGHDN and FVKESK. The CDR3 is CASSRIPPGLAVNEQFF. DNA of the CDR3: TGTGCCAGCAGCCGAATACCCCCGGGACTAGCGGTGAATGAGCAGTTCTTC. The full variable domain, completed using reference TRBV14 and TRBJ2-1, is EAGVTQFPSHSVIEKGQTVTLRCDPISGHDNLYWYRRVMGKEIKFLLHFVKESKQDESGMPNNRFLAERTGGTYSTLKVQPAELEDSGVYFCASSRIPPGLAVNEQFFGPGTRLTVL.

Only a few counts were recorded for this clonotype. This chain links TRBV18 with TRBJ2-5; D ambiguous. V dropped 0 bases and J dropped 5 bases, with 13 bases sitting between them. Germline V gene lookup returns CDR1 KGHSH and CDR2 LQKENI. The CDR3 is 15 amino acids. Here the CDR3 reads CASSPPDTLRETQYF. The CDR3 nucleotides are TGTGCCAGCTCACCACCTGACACTCTCCGGGAGACCCAGTACTTC.

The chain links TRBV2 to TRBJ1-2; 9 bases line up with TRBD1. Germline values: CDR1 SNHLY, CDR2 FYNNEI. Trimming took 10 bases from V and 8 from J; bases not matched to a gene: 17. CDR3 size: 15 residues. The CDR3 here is CATKLDRGGADGYTF. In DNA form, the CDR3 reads TGTGCCACCAAACTTGACAGGGGGGGCGCGGACGGCTACACCTTC. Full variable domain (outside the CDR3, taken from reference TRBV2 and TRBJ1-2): EPEVTQTPSHQVTQMGQEVILRCVPISNHLYFYWYRQILGQKVEFLVSFYNNEISEKSEIFDDQFSVERPDGSNFTLKIRSTKLEDSAMYFCATKLDRGGADGYTFGSGTRLTVV.